This TCR beta chain is drawn from a study of T cell responses to AZD1222 COVID-19 vaccine (dated by TCRdb to the early 2020s). At the level of the whole study: TCR sequencing covered about 230 trial participants: 207 given two doses of AZD1222 and 26 given two doses of MenACWY control vaccine. Enrollment into the trials was organized by age into subgroups of 18-55, 56-69 and 70-plus years, and those subgroups contained roughly 150, 30 and 60 TCR-sequenced participants, respectively. The study at large found these results: Most participants were white British and females outnumbered males, and the authors suggested that clonal diversity may have been underestimated. In the small 56-69-year group, the increase in depth fell short of significance, most likely because of low power. Epitopes outside the regions mutated in the B.1.351 and B.1.1.7 variants were reportedly recognized by nearly half of the unique spike-specific TCRs. Because no day 14 peak-response samples were available, the repertoires could be characterized only after the peak T cell response. Spike-specific TCR breadth and depth rose significantly after two AZD1222 doses compared with day 0 and with MenACWY recipients. The vaccine-associated CD4 TCRs covered the entire spike protein, and the dominant responses fell in regions 160-218 and 743-854. Conclusions about previously exposed vaccinees were limited because only six AZD1222 recipients were SARS-CoV-2 seropositive at baseline.

The CDR3 regions of human TCRbeta chains were analyzed by immunosequencing. Turning to the authors' computational methods: Repertoire TCRs were matched against a reference library of SARS-CoV-2-specific TCRs generated with the MIRA antigen-specificity platform. Breadth was defined as the fraction of unique TCRs that were SARS-CoV-2-associated. Depth was defined as the fraction of total T cells that were SARS-CoV-2-associated. Each spike-specific TCR was assigned to its reactive spike region and to a CD4 or CD8 class using the MIRA data. Log10-transformed breadth and depth values were compared by one-way ANOVA with Sidak's multiple comparisons tests. TCRdb took this table from immuneACCESS and kept in-frame rearrangements with V and J called. Such tables lack part of the clones; where checked against another copy, unresolved V genes explain under half of the gap, and the rest is unexplained. V, J and clone size are taken as reported in that table, and D and trimming were inferred from the DNA itself. The sample table contains 150,000 to 170,000 clones; only one count was recorded for 86% of them. The top ten constitute more than 5.5% of the sample.

Interpreted using the paper, the time point label stands for: baseline before first vaccination. The treatment or condition label, as the study defines it: meningococcal conjugate vaccine given as trial control. Vaccinee samples were obtained from the UK trials COV001 and COV002, which included a single-blind randomized controlled phase 2/3 trial of AZD1222 (ChAdOx1 nCoV-19) in healthy adults. For TCRbeta chain sequencing, PBMC samples from trial participants were taken at day 0 and at day 28 after the second dose. With respect to this clone: Its cognate antigen has yet to be identified. No much larger clone is present one base from it, and per-base qualities are unavailable.

The receptor's source is an adult in good health. The starting material was peripheral blood, obtained on day 0 of MenACWY control vaccination.

The DNA sequence reads TGTGCCTGGAGTCGTCCTGGCAGGAATCCTTATGGCTACACCTTC. Its protein reads: CAWSRPGRNPYGYTF. The sequence links TRBV30 to TRBJ1-2, with no reliable assignment of the D segment. The CDR3, cysteine through phenylalanine, is 15 amino acids long. The sequence is cut down to CDR3 DNA, 45 bases in frame from base 1. At the junction V is shortened by 2 bases and J by 5 bases, with 18 bases in between. Looking up the germline V gene (reference sequence) yields CDR1 GTSNPN and CDR2 SVGIG.